The clone carrying this T cell receptor beta chain was counted only a few times. 60 Vbeta and 13 Jbeta primers were used in PCR. Profiled with immunoSEQ multiplex PCR; TCRdb holds only in-frame clones, not every one. The data contain some 87,000 clones, approximately 56% of them singletons. Germline CDR1 is LNHDA and CDR2 is SQIVND (reference sequence). The J segment lost 4 bases and the V segment lost 10 bases, leaving 7 bases of the junction unmatched. The CDR3 extends over 13 amino acids. The entry originates in a study of cytomegalovirus exposure and HLA in healthy donors. The chain carries TRBV19 and TRBJ1-3; 7 bases align to TRBD1. The TCR was taken from a woman under 40 in good health and CMV-seropositive. Sequences were obtained from PBMCs. CDR3 nucleotide sequence: TGTGCCATTGAAGACAGGGTAGGAAACACCATATATTTT. Protein product: CAIEDRVGNTIYF.